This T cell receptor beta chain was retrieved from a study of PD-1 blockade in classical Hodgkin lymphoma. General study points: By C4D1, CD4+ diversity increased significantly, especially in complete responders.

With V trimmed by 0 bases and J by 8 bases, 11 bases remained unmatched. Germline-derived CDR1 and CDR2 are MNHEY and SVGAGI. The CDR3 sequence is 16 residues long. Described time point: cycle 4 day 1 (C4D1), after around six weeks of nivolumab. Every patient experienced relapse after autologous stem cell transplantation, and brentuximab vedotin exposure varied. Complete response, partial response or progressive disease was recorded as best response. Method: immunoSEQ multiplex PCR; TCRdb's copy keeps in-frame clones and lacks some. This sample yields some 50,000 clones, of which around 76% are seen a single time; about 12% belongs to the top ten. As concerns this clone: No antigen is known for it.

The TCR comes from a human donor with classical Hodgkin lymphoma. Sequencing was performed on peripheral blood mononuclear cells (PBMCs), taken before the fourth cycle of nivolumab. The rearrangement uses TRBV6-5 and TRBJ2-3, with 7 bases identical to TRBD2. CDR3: CASSYSGGSGTGTQYF. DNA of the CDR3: TGTGCCAGCAGTTACTCGGGGGGGAGCGGGACTGGTACGCAGTATTTT.